What follows are 16 T cell receptor beta chains derived from one specimen sequenced in a study of CD8 T cells in Susac syndrome. Random hexamers were used to reverse transcribe an amount of about 0.45 to 1 ug RNA. TCRdb re-called the immunoSEQ multiplex PCR reads through MiXCR, storing one row per CDR3 protein. The data hold 100,000 to 150,000 distinct CDR3 sequences, with about 92% observed a single time. Sequencing input: CD8+ T cells from PBMCs. These receptors were taken from a human donor with multiple sclerosis.

The genes are TRBV24-1 and TRBJ1-6; TRBD1 is a possible D gene (5 bases). The CDR3 runs 14 residues. V was shortened by 3 bases and J by 7 bases, with 9 bases between the two germline ends. Germline CDR1 KGHDR, CDR2 SFDVKD. CDR3 amino acids: CATSDGQMNSPLHF. The CDR3 bases are TGTGCCACCAGTGATGGACAAATGAATTCACCCCTCCACTTT.

This chain connects TRBV20-1 to TRBJ1-2, with D perhaps TRBD1 (5 bases). Trimming pared 6 bases from V and 2 bases from J, leaving 13 bases between. CDR3 length equals 13 residues. The germline V gene has CDR1 DFQATT and CDR2 SNEGSKA (reference sequence). The CDR3 loop is CSARPGGNYGYTF. The CDR3 DNA is TGCAGTGCGCGACCCGGGGGGAACTATGGCTACACCTTC.

This clonotype was seen only a few times. The rearrangement uses TRBV10-3 and TRBJ2-7; TRBD1 aligns across 9 bases. This CDR3 is 14 amino acids long. V shed 9 bases, J shed 1 base, and the junction held 7 bases outside the gene matches. From germline, CDR1 is ENHRY and CDR2 SYGVKD. CDR3 nucleotide sequence: TGTGCCATTAGCCGGGACAGGGTGTCCTACGAGCAGTACTTC. Encoded protein: CAISRDRVSYEQYF.

This clonotype was detected a few times. The V and J genes are TRBV12-3 or TRBV12-4 and TRBJ1-5; D unresolved. This CDR3 region has 14 residues. Trimming stripped 4 bases from V and 2 bases from J, with 9 bases between. The CDR3 region has the DNA TGTGCCAGCAGTTCCGGACTGGGCAATCAGCCCCAGCATTTT. As protein: CASSSGLGNQPQHF.

J is TRBJ2-7 and V is TRBV5-1; either TRBD1 or TRBD2 may fit D (5 bases each). The CDR3 is 13 amino acids. V gave up 7 bases and J gave up 0 bases, with 11 bases separating them. Germline lookup yields CDR1 SGHRS and CDR2 YFSETQ. The CDR3, as DNA: TGCGCCAGCTCCTGGGGGATCTCCTACGAGCAGTACTTC. Protein: CASSWGISYEQYF.

The V and J genes are TRBV5-6 and TRBJ1-2, with 7 positions matching TRBD1. Germline assignment: CDR1 SGHDT and CDR2 YYEEEE. Germline trimming cut 0 bases from V and 2 bases from J; bases unmatched to any gene: 1. This CDR3 has 14 amino acids. In DNA, the CDR3 is TGTGCCAGCAGCTTGGGGGACAGCAACTATGGCTACACCTTC. It encodes CASSLGDSNYGYTF. The variable domain in full, completed from reference TRBV5-6 and TRBJ1-2, reads DAGVTQSPTHLIKTRGQQVTLRCSPKSGHDTVSWYQQALGQGPQFIFQYYEEEERQRGNFPDRFSGHQFPNYSSELNVNALLLGDSALYLCASSLGDSNYGYTFGSGTRLTVV.

The chain recombines TRBV12-3 or TRBV12-4 with TRBJ2-3; 9 nucleotides align to TRBD1. CDR3 length: 15 amino acids. Trimming cost V 5 bases and J 5 bases; bases outside gene matches: 8. CDR3 sequence reads: CASSPTGGRLDTQYF. DNA of the CDR3: TGTGCCAGCAGTCCCACAGGGGGCAGGTTAGATACGCAGTATTTT.

The chain links TRBV29-1 to TRBJ1-1; D remains unclear. Germline loops: CDR1 SQVTM, CDR2 ANQGSEA. This CDR3 contains 11 residues. V was cut by 5 bases and J by 1 base, with 5 bases left in between. DNA for the CDR3: TGCAGCGTTCGAACGAACACTGAAGCTTTCTTT. This translates into CSVRTNTEAFF.

This clonotype came up a few times. The chain uses TRBV9 and TRBJ2-1, with 10 positions matching TRBD2. This CDR3 is built from 15 residues. CDR1 SGDLS and CDR2 YYNGEE come from the germline V gene. J lost 3 bases, V lost 4 bases, and 4 bases had no gene match. CDR3 coding DNA: TGTGCCAGCAGCCCTAGCGGGGGTCTCTACAATGAGCAGTTCTTC. Protein sequence: CASSPSGGLYNEQFF.

The rearrangement links TRBV27 to TRBJ1-2, with D perhaps TRBD1 (5 bases). The V gene lost 0 bases and the J gene lost 8 bases, with 10 bases spanning the gap. Per germline, CDR1 MNHEY and CDR2 SMNVEV (reference sequence). The CDR3 consists of 13 residues. The DNA for the CDR3 is TGTGCCAGCAGTTTATCGGGACGGAGAGGCTACACCTTC. The encoded protein is CASSLSGRRGYTF.

The chain is built from TRBV30 and TRBJ1-1; D is unresolved. This CDR3 is 15 amino acids long. Per germline, CDR1 GTSNPN and CDR2 SVGIG (reference sequence). The V end lost 3 bases, the J end lost 2 bases, and 16 bases lay between the germline ends. Here the CDR3 reads CAWSPFVTVNTEAFF. DNA for the CDR3: TGTGCCTGGAGCCCGTTCGTGACTGTTAACACTGAAGCTTTCTTT.

The genes are TRBV20-1 and TRBJ1-2, with D uncertain. Deletions cut 0 bases from V and 5 bases from J, with 16 bases between. Germline V gene sequence: CDR1 DFQATT, CDR2 SNEGSKA (reference sequence). The CDR3 has 15 amino acids. The CDR3 nucleotides are TGCAGTGCTAGAGATTACAGCCTTTCACTTTATGGCTACACCTTC. This gives the protein CSARDYSLSLYGYTF.

V usage is TRBV9 and J usage is TRBJ1-2; D perhaps matches TRBD1 (5 bases). This CDR3 has 15 residues. From germline, CDR1 is SGDLS and CDR2 YYNGEE. With 3 bases removed from V and 5 bases from J, the gap between germline ends came to 17 bases. The CDR3 DNA sequence: TGTGCCAGCAGCGGAGGAGAGGGACGGACGTATGGCTACACCTTC. This codes for CASSGGEGRTYGYTF.

The rearrangement links TRBV4-1 to TRBJ2-1, with 8 positions matching TRBD2. The CDR3 consists of 15 residues. The V gene's germline CDR1 is MGHRA and CDR2 YSYEKL. The ends lost 4 bases at V and 5 bases at J; junction bases unmatched: 7. DNA for the CDR3: TGCGCCAGCAGCCCAGCGGGGGCCCGTAACAATGAGCAGTTCTTC. Residues: CASSPAGARNNEQFF.

The genes are TRBV7-9 and TRBJ2-5; D unclear. Germline CDR1 and CDR2: SEHNR and FQNEAQ (reference sequence). Trimming took 5 bases from V and 3 from J, leaving 16 bases between them. The CDR3 runs 15 residues. The CDR3 bases are TGTGCCAGCAGCCCCCACGCTTGGGCAGAAGAGACCCAGTACTTC. Encoded protein: CASSPHAWAEETQYF.

The chain joins TRBV30 to TRBJ2-5, with 7 bases that match TRBD2. Germline CDR1 reads GTSNPN; CDR2 reads SVGIG (reference sequence). Trimming at V came to 7 bases and at J to 6 bases, leaving 5 bases not matched to a gene. The CDR3 has 11 residues. The CDR3 sequence: CASWGGKTQYF. The CDR3 DNA sequence: TGTGCCTCGTGGGGGGGAAAGACCCAGTACTTC.